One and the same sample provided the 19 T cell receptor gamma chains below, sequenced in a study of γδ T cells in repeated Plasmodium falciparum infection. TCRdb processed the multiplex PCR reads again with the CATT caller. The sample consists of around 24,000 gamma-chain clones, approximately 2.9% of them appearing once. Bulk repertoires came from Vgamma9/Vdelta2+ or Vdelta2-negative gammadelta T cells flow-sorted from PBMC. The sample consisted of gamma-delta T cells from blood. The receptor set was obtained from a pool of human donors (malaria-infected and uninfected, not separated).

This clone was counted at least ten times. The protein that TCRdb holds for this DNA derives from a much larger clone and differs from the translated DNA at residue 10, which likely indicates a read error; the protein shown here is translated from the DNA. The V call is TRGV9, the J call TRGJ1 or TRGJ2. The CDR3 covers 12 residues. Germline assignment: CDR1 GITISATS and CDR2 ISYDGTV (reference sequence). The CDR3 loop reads CALWDSYYKRLF. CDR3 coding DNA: TGTGCCTTGTGGGATAGTTATTATAAGAGACTCTTT.

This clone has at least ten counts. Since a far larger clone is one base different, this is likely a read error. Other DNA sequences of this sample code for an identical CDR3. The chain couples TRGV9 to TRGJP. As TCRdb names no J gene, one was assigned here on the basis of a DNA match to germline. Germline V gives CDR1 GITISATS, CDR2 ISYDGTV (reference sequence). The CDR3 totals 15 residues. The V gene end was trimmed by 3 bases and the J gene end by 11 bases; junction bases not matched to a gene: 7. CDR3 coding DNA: TGTGCCTTGTGGGAGCCTCCGGTGGGCAAAAAAATCAAGGTATTT. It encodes CALWEPPVGKKIKVF.

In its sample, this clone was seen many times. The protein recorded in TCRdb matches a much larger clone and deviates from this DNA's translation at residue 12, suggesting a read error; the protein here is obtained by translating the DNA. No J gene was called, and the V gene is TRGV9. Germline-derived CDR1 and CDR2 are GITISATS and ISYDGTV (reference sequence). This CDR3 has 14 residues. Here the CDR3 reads CALWEALNYYKRLF. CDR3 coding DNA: TGTGCCTTGTGGGAGGCCTTGAATTATTATAAGAGACTCTTT.

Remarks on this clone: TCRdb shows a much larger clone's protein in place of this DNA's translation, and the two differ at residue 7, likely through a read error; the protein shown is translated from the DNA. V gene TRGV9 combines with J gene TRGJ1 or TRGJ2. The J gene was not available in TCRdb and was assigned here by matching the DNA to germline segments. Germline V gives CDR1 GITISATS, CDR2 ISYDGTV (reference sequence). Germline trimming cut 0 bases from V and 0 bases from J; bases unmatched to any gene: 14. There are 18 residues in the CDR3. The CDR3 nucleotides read TGTGCCTTGTGGGAGGTGACCCTCCCTCACCGGAATTATTATAAGAAACTCTTT. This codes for CALWEVTLPHRNYYKKLF.

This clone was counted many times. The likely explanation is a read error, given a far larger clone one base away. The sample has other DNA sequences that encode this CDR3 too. The CDR3 DNA reads TGTGCCACCTGGGACTGTAATAAGAAGCTCTTT. This encodes CATWDCNKKLF. The V gene was identified as TRGV3, while no J gene was called. There are 11 residues in the CDR3. In germline, CDR1 is VTNTFY, CDR2 YDVSTARD (reference sequence).

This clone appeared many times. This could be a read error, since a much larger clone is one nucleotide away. In DNA, the CDR3 is TGCGCCTTGTGGGAGTCCCGACCTTTTTATTATAAGAAACTCTTT. Translating it yields CALWESRPFYYKKLF. The chain carries TRGV9 and TRGJ1 or TRGJ2. The J gene comes from matching the DNA to germline here; TCRdb lacks it. Germline CDR1 reads GITISATS; CDR2 reads ISYDGTV (reference sequence). The CDR3 runs 15 residues.

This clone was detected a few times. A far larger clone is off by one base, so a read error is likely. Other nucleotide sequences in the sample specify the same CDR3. CDR3 region: CATWDGTIMDKKLF. The CDR3 DNA sequence: TGTGCAACCTGGGACGGGACTATTATGGATAAGAAACTCTTT. The chain employs TRGV2 and TRGJ1 or TRGJ2. From germline, CDR1 is EGSNGY and CDR2 YDSYNSKV. The CDR3 totals 14 residues.

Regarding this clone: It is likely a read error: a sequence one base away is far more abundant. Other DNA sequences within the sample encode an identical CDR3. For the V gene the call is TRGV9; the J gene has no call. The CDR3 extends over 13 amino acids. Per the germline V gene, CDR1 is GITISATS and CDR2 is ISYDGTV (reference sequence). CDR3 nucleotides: TGTGCCTTGTGGGAGCCCTCGGGGTCTAAGAAACTCTTC. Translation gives CALWEPSGSKKLF.

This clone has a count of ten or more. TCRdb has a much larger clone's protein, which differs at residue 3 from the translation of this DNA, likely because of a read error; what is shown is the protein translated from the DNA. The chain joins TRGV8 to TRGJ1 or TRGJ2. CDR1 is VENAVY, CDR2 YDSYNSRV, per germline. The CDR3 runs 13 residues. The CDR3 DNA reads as TGTGCCATCTGGGATTTCTCTTATTATAAGAAACTCTTT. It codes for CAIWDFSYYKKLF.

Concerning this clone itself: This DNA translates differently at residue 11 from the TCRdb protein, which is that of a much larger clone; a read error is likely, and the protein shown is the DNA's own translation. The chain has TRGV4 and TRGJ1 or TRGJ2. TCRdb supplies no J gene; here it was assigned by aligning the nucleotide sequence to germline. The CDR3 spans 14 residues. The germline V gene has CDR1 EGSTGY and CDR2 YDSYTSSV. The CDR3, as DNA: TGTGCCACCTGGGCCCCGGTCGGAGGCTATATGAAACTCTTT. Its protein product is CATWAPVGGYMKLF.

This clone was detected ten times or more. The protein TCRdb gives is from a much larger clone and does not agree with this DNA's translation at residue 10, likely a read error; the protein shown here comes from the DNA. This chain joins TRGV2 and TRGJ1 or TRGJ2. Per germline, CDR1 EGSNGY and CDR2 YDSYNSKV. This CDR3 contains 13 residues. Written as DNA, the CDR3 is TGTGCCACCTGGGACGGCAAAGATTATGAGAAACTCTTT. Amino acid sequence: CATWDGKDYEKLF.

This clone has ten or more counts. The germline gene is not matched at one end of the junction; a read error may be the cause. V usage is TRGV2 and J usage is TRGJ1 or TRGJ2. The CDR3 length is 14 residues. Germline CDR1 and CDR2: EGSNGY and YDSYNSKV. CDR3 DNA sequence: TGTGCCACCTGGGACCCCGTCCTTTATTATAGGAAACTCTTT. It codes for CATWDPVLYYRKLF.

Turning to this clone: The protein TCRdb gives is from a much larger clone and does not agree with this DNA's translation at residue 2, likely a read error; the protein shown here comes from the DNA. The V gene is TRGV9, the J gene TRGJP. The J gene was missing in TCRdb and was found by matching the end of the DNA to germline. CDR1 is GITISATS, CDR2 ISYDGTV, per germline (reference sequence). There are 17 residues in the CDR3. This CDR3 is CTLWEVHQELGKKIKVF. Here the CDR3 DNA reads TGTACCTTGTGGGAGGTCCATCAAGAGTTGGGCAAAAAAATCAAGGTATTT.

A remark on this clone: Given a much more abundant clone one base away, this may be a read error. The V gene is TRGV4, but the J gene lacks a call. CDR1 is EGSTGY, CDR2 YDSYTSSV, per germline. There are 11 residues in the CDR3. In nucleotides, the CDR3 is TGTGCCACCTGGGTAGATCATAAGGAACTCTTT. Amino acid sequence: CATWVDHKELF.

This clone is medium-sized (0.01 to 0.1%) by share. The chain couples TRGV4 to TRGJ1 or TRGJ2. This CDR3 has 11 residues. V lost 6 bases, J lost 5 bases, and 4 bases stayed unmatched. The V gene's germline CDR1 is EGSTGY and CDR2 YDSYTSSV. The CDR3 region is CATWRNYKKLF. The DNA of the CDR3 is TGTGCCACCTGGCGAAATTATAAGAAACTCTTT.

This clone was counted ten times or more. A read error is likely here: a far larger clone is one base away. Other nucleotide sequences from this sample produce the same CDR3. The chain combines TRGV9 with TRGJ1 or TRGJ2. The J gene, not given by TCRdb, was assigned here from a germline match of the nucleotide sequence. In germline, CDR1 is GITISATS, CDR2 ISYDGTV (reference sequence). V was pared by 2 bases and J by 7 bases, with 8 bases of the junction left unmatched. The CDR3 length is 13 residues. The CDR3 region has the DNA TGTGCCTTGTGGGAGGCTACCTACTATAAGAAACTCTTT. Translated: CALWEATYYKKLF.

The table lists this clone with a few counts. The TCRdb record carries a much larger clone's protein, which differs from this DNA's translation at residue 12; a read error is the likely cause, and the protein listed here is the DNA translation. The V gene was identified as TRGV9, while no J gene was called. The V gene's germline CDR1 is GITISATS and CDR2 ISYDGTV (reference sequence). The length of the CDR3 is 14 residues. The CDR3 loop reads CALWEAKNYYKRLF. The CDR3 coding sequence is TGTGCCTTGTGGGAGGCTAAGAATTATTATAAGAGACTCTTT.

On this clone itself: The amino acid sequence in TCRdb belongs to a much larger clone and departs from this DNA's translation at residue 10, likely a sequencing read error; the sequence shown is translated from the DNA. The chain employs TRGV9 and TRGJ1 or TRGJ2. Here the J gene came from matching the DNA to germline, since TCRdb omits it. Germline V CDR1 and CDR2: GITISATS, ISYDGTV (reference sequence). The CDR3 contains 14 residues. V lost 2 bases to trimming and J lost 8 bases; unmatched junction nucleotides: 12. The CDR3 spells CALWEARTVHKKLF. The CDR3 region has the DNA TGTGCCTTGTGGGAGGCCCGTACGGTTCATAAGAAACTCTTT.

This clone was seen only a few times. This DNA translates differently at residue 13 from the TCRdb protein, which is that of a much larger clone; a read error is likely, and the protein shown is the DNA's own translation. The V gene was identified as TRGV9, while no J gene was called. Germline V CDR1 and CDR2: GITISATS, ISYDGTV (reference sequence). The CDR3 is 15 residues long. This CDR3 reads CALWEVTRTYYKNLF. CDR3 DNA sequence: TGTGCCTTGTGGGAGGTTACTAGAACCTATTATAAGAATCTCTTT.